Given below is one T cell receptor (beta chain) in context. This clonotype was counted ten times or more. Its antigen remains unidentified. No clone much larger than this one lies a single base away; base qualities are absent. The TCR beta CDR3 regions were amplified from the RNA transcripts. A first-round RT-PCR of the TCR CDR3 used the HTBI primer set with the Qiagen OneStep RT-PCR kit. A second multiplex PCR round built the libraries, followed by size selection and purification. Paired-end sequencing of the libraries was performed with 100 bp reads on an Illumina HiSeq2000. Processing in the source paper ran as follows. SOAPnuke was used to process the raw data, throwing out any read that contained adapters or uncalled bases, had a mean Phred below 15, or lacked an exact constant-primer or identifier match. High-quality paired reads were merged using COPE v1.2.5, and each unique nucleotide sequence was defined as a clonotype. MiTCR v1.1 was used to align clonotypes to the IMGT TRBV, TRBD and TRBJ reference segments. Only V-J combinations with frequency above 0.0001, covering 99.2% of repertoires, were analysed. A TCS score was defined as the ratio of F50 (clonal expansion) to E x V (chaos), with BLOSUM62-based TCRdist applied between CDR3 peptides within each V-J. Welch's t-statistics and random forest reduced 500 to 650 V-J features to 10 to 15, which were used in a naive Bayes classifier (R e1071). Starting from the raw public reads, TCRdb applied fastp trimming at Q25, assembled clones with MiXCR and retained in-frame beta chains. Duplicate CDR3 protein sequences are folded into a single record with the most common DNA and genes. V and J calls and clone size were set by TCRdb, not the authors. This sample has about 260,000 distinct CDR3 sequences in its table, and 25% of those were observed once. Of the sample, around 28% falls within the top ten clones.

The sample originates from a study of T cells in Graves' hyperthyroidism and ophthalmopathy (dated by TCRdb to about 2019). As for the study more broadly: Peripheral blood was collected at initial diagnosis, before any treatment. Thyroid tissue and blood T-cell repertoires from six or seven Graves' hyperthyroidism patients were also compared in the study. Following sampling, methimazole starting at 30 mg daily was given to hyperthyroidism patients, and high-dose intravenous methylprednisolone was given to ophthalmopathy patients. Prospective prediction of ophthalmopathy was tested in an independent validation cohort of under 20 hyperthyroidism patients and 15 to 17 patients who later progressed to ophthalmopathy. The paper describes TCR Vbeta CDR3 sequencing of 130 to 150 peripheral blood samples, made up of under 50 ophthalmopathy patients, some 80 hyperthyroidism patients and roughly 17 progressor patients. The 100 or so discovery patients were divided at random into training and test sets in a 7:3 ratio. TCR V-J signatures able to tell the groups apart were searched for in a discovery cohort of approximately 95 patients, of whom more than 40 had Graves' ophthalmopathy and 55 to 65 had stable Graves' hyperthyroidism.

General conclusions and limits of the study: Most expanded thyroid clonotypes (frequency above 0.001) were also detected in blood, a finding suggesting that blood repertoires may reflect thyroid immune responses. Sample size was not statistically predetermined, and blinding of investigators to group allocation was not performed. During validation, the model predicted progression to ophthalmopathy a median of roughly six months ahead of onset, with more than 60% sensitivity and roughly 72% specificity. Ophthalmopathy was separated from stable hyperthyroidism by a 13 V-J signature model, with about 86% sensitivity and about 81% specificity obtained in cross-validation and 80%/75% obtained in testing.

The junction carries 11 bases between V and J, which are trimmed by 2 bases and 0 bases respectively. The CDR1 and CDR2 encoded by the germline V gene are MNHNS and SASEGT. The CDR3 has 16 amino acids, counting the end cysteine and phenylalanine. Here the CDR3 DNA is all that survives: 48 bases in frame from base 1. Hyperthyroidism patients were newly diagnosed, with disease duration under 2 months, and aged 18 to 65 years. Any patient with an uncontrolled infection, another autoimmune disease, pregnancy or lactation was excluded. Diagnoses were established on the basis of clinical symptoms, serum thyroxine and TRAb, thyroid ultrasound, and orbital computed tomography. Blood from progressor patients was collected at the time of first diagnosis with hyperthyroidism, before any ophthalmopathy symptoms had appeared. Ficoll-Paque density gradient centrifugation was used to isolate PBMCs from approximately 10 ml of fresh peripheral blood. Progressor patients were first diagnosed with Graves' hyperthyroidism and then developed ophthalmopathy during follow-up. Total RNA was extracted using Trizol reagent, and RNA quality was assessed on an Agilent 2100 Bioanalyzer.

The sequence links TRBV6-1 to TRBJ2-1; the D gene cannot be resolved reliably. The TCR comes from a man between 40 and 49 years old with Graves' hyperthyroidism that later progressed to Graves' ophthalmopathy. Sequenced: blood. The CDR3 corresponds to CASSEIATSSYNEQFF. The nucleotide sequence is given as TGTGCCAGCAGTGAAATCGCAACGAGCTCCTACAATGAGCAGTTCTTC.